Listed below are T cell receptor beta chains from one sample, sequenced in a study of shared clonotypes between healthy human individuals. Method: immunoSEQ multiplex PCR; TCRdb's copy keeps in-frame clones and lacks some. The sample has more than 2 million clones, around 95% seen once. The sequenced material came from naive CD4+ T cells sorted from blood. These receptors were collected from a man between 18 and 29 years old in good health. The CDR3 runs from the conserved cysteine through the conserved F or W. The D gene is left open where the match is weak. Not every row has a clone size; where given, it reads once, few, many or a size class.

j_call d_call cdr3_length v_call clone_size cdr3_aa cdr3_nt
TRBJ1-3 - 15 TRBV6-1 - CASSVSRSSGNTIYF TGTGCCAGCAGTGTGTCCCGGAGCTCTGGAAACACCATATATTTT
TRBJ1-1 - 16 TRBV2 once CASRDSSIGEGTEAFF TGTGCCAGCAGGGACAGCTCAATAGGGGAGGGCACTGAAGCTTTCTTT
TRBJ1-6 - 14 TRBV19 few CASSPPGRNSPLHF TGTGCCAGTAGTCCGCCGGGGCGAAATTCACCCCTCCACTTT
TRBJ2-5 TRBD1 16 TRBV5-4 - CASSSGTGGGQETQYF TGTGCCAGCAGCTCCGGGACAGGGGGCGGACAAGAGACCCAGTACTTC
TRBJ2-2 TRBD2 14 TRBV2 - CASSEVGGTGELFF TGTGCCAGCAGTGAAGTGGGGGGGACCGGGGAGCTGTTTTTT
TRBJ1-5 - 12 TRBV6-1 - CASSEQGLPQHF TGTGCCAGCAGTGAACAGGGTCTGCCCCAGCATTTT
TRBJ1-4 - 18 TRBV18 - CASSPYSPDPQTNEKLFF TGTGCCAGCTCACCATATTCACCTGACCCGCAGACTAATGAAAAACTGTTTTTT
TRBJ1-4 - 16 TRBV25-1 - CASSELRGLTNEKLFF TGTGCCAGCAGTGAACTGCGGGGTTTGACTAATGAAAAACTGTTTTTT
TRBJ1-6 - 12 TRBV28 - CASSSSVPPLHF TGTGCCAGCAGCTCATCGGTCCCACCCCTCCACTTT
TRBJ1-5 - 14 TRBV6-1 once CASSEAAGNQPQHF TGTGCCAGCAGTGAAGCGGCCGGTAATCAGCCCCAGCATTTT
TRBJ1-1 - 13 TRBV6-5 - CASSRTVFSEAFF TGTGCCAGCAGCAGGACAGTTTTTTCTGAAGCTTTCTTT
TRBJ1-6 TRBD1 15 TRBV6-1 - CASRPRGLDDSPLHF TGTGCCAGCAGGCCCAGGGGGTTGGATGATTCACCCCTCCACTTT
TRBJ2-6 - 13 TRBV11-2 - CASSWAKANVLTF TGTGCCAGCAGCTGGGCAAAGGCCAACGTCCTGACTTTC
TRBJ1-1 - 14 TRBV5-1 - CASSPSTGNTEAFF TGCGCCAGCAGCCCATCGACAGGGAACACTGAAGCTTTCTTT
TRBJ1-1 - 16 TRBV4-1 - CASSRAQQVRIFEAFF TGCGCCAGCAGCCGGGCTCAACAGGTCCGCATCTTTGAAGCTTTCTTT
TRBJ2-2 TRBD1 15 TRBV28 - CASSTAGGAFGELFF TGTGCCAGCAGTACAGCAGGGGGCGCTTTCGGGGAGCTGTTTTTT
TRBJ2-6 TRBD1 17 TRBV2 - CASSYSTGASGANVLTF TGTGCCAGCAGTTATTCGACAGGGGCCTCTGGGGCCAACGTCCTGACTTTC
TRBJ2-7 - 15 TRBV5-3 - CAAGPLGGPRYEQYF TGTGCCGCGGGACCTTTGGGGGGACCCCGTTACGAGCAGTACTTC
TRBJ1-1 TRBD1 14 TRBV6-5 - CASRGTGTNTEAFF TGTGCCAGCAGGGGGACAGGGACGAACACTGAAGCTTTCTTT
TRBJ2-7 - 15 TRBV2 - CASSGRTEAIGEQYF TGTGCCAGCAGTGGGCGGACGGAGGCAATCGGCGAGCAGTACTTC
TRBJ2-3 TRBD2 17 TRBV7-2 - CASSLTLAGGARDTQYF TGTGCCAGCAGCTTAACCCTAGCGGGAGGGGCTCGGGATACGCAGTATTTT
TRBJ2-7 - 15 TRBV28 - CASSPASTGTYEQYF TGTGCCAGCAGCCCCGCCTCAACAGGGACCTACGAGCAGTACTTC
TRBJ1-4 - 10 TRBV20-1 - CSASMGGVIF TGCAGTGCTAGTATGGGAGGAGTGATTTTT
TRBJ2-7 TRBD2 15 TRBV7-2 - CASSRGGSFSYEQYF TGTGCCAGCAGCCGGGGGGGTAGCTTCTCATACGAGCAGTACTTC
TRBJ1-1 - 14 TRBV28 - CASSPRIGLTEAFF TGTGCCAGTTCCCCCAGGATAGGACTCACTGAAGCTTTCTTT